Below, 8 T cell receptor beta chains from the same sample are listed, as sequenced in a study of identical twins. TCRdb processed the 5' RACE reads anew with MiXCR; each CDR3 protein has one entry. The profile covers approximately 280,000 distinct CDR3 sequences, with more than 6.5% appearing a single time and around 2.1% taken by the ten largest. These same data were also listed under a study on yellow fever vaccine responses in identical twins.

Specimen: memory (CD45RO+) T cells sorted from blood. These receptors originate from a woman aged 18-35 years in good health.

This clonotype was counted a few times. The chain combines TRBV4-2 with TRBJ2-7; 8 positions agree with TRBD1. Germline V CDR1 and CDR2: LGHNA, YNFKEQ. The CDR3 covers 14 residues. Trimming took 1 base from V and 7 from J; bases not matched to a gene: 6. The CDR3 loop reads CASSQGQGAREQYF. The CDR3 bases are TGTGCCAGCAGCCAAGGGCAGGGGGCAAGGGAGCAGTACTTC.

This clonotype was counted only a few times. The chain employs TRBV15 and TRBJ2-7; TRBD2 matches 9 bases. The CDR3 length is 16 residues. J lost 2 bases, V lost 1 base, and 6 bases had no gene match. Germline-derived CDR1 and CDR2 are LNHNV and YYDKDF (reference sequence). DNA of the CDR3: TGTGCCACCAGCAGAGGACGACTAGCGGATACCTACGAGCAGTACTTC. Amino acids: CATSRGRLADTYEQYF.

The chain uses TRBV20-1 and TRBJ2-3, with 8 bases matching TRBD2. Losses at the gene ends were 4 bases for V and 5 bases for J; bases not matched to a gene: 14. Germline V gene data show CDR1 as DFQATT and CDR2 as SNEGSKA (reference sequence). CDR3 length: 16 amino acids. The DNA of the CDR3 is TGCAGTGCTATCCAGATGGACGGGGGGGCCCAAGATACGCAGTATTTT. Translated, it gives CSAIQMDGGAQDTQYF.

This clonotype was observed a handful of times. V and J are TRBV6-4 and TRBJ1-1; D not certain. The germline V gene has CDR1 MRHNA and CDR2 SNTAGT. CDR3 length: 13 residues. The V end lost 3 bases, the J end lost 4 bases, and 9 bases lay between the germline ends. The CDR3 DNA reads as TGTGCCAGCAGTGAGGCCGATGGCACTGAAGCTTTCTTT. Translating gives CASSEADGTEAFF.

The sample holds many counts of this clonotype. The V call is TRBV11-2, the J call TRBJ2-1; possible D gene TRBD1, 6 bases. Germline V gene lookup returns CDR1 SGHAT and CDR2 FQNNGV. The CDR3 is made up of 18 amino acids. Trimming took off 2 bases at V and 9 bases at J, with 26 bases between the two ends. The CDR3 here is CASSLRVQPSGTSSEQFF. The CDR3 coding sequence is TGTGCCAGCAGCTTAAGGGTACAACCCTCCGGGACATCCTCTGAGCAGTTCTTC.

The V call is TRBV7-9, the J call TRBJ2-2; 7 bases line up with TRBD1. The CDR3 spans 15 residues. Per germline, CDR1 SEHNR and CDR2 FQNEAQ (reference sequence). V shed 5 bases, J shed 1 base, and the junction held 4 bases outside the gene matches. The CDR3 sequence: CASSEGAVNTGELFF. The CDR3 DNA reads TGTGCCAGCAGCGAGGGGGCTGTGAACACCGGGGAGCTGTTTTTT. The whole variable domain, remainder taken from reference TRBV7-9 and TRBJ2-2, is DTGVSQNPRHKITKRGQNVTFRCDPISEHNRLYWYRQTLGQGPEFLTYFQNEAQLEKSRLLSDRFSAERPKGSFSTLEIQRTEQGDSAMYLCASSEGAVNTGELFFGEGSRLTVL.

This clonotype was seen more than once but under ten times. The chain is built from TRBV2 and TRBJ2-1; D remains unclear. The CDR3 has 17 residues. Per the germline V gene, CDR1 is SNHLY and CDR2 is FYNNEI. V gave up 0 bases and J gave up 7 bases, with 19 bases separating them. CDR3 in amino acids: CASSEAEWKRVVNEQFF. Here the CDR3 DNA reads TGTGCCAGCAGTGAAGCGGAATGGAAACGAGTTGTAAATGAGCAGTTCTTC.

This clonotype was seen at least ten times. The chain couples TRBV28 to TRBJ2-4; 10 nucleotides match TRBD2. The CDR3 consists of 15 residues. Germline CDR1 and CDR2: MDHEN and SYDVKM. V gave up 6 bases and J gave up 3 bases; unmatched junction bases: 5. CDR3 sequence: CASRTSGVDKNIQYF. In nucleotides, the CDR3 is TGTGCCAGCAGAACTAGCGGGGTCGACAAAAACATTCAGTACTTC.